These 29 T cell receptor beta chains share one sample of origin, sequenced in a study of CD4 T cells in relation to SARS-CoV-2 and coronaviruses. Here immunoSEQ multiplex PCR was the method, and the copy in TCRdb shows in-frame clones only, minus some. The table shows approximately 37,000 clones, with approximately 85% occurring only once. Material: memory CD4+ T cells from PBMCs. Source of these receptors: an adult with COVID-19.

The CDR3 protein is CASSQDRTDANTEAFF. Written as DNA, the CDR3 is TGTGCCAGCAGCCAGGACAGGACAGACGCGAACACTGAAGCTTTCTTT. The chain uses TRBV4-2 and TRBJ1-1, with 7 bases aligning to TRBD1. CDR1 and CDR2 from the germline V gene are LGHNA and YNFKEQ. J lost 1 base, V lost 3 bases, and 8 bases had no gene match. CDR3 size: 16 residues.

This rearrangement joins TRBV12-5 to TRBJ2-5; 9 bases are a match to TRBD2. CDR1 LGHNT and CDR2 FRNRAP come from the germline V gene. The CDR3 is 16 amino acids. V shed 7 bases and J 5 bases; nucleotides not matched to a gene: 14. The CDR3, as DNA: TGTGCTAGTGCCCTGGGGGCGGCGGGAGGGGTGGAGACCCAGTACTTC. This gives the protein CASALGAAGGVETQYF. Variable domain in full (rest from reference TRBV12-5 and TRBJ2-5): DARVTQTPRHKVTEMGQEVTMRCQPILGHNTVFWYRQTMMQGLELLAYFRNRAPLDDSGMPKDRFSAEMPDATLATLKIQPSEPRDSAVYFCASALGAAGGVETQYFGPGTRLLVL.

The chain uses TRBV2 and TRBJ2-5, with 7 bases aligning to TRBD2. The CDR3 has 14 amino acids. After removal of 2 bases from V and 5 bases from J, the junction contained 5 bases not matched to a gene. CDR1 and CDR2 from the germline V gene are SNHLY and FYNNEI. The CDR3 loop reads CASSEWRERETQYF. CDR3 DNA: TGTGCCAGCAGTGAATGGCGGGAGAGGGAGACCCAGTACTTC.

This sequence joins TRBV7-3 and TRBJ2-3, with 11 nucleotides matching TRBD2. Germline V lookup: CDR1 SGHTA, CDR2 FQGTGA. The CDR3 is 15 residues long. With V trimmed by 0 bases and J by 5 bases, 1 base remained unmatched. CDR3 region: CASSLTSGGEDTQYF. In DNA form, the CDR3 reads TGTGCCAGCAGCTTAACTAGCGGGGGGGAAGATACGCAGTATTTT. The full variable domain, completed using reference TRBV7-3 and TRBJ2-3, is GAGVSQTPSNKVTEKGKYVELRCDPISGHTALYWYRQSLGQGPEFLIYFQGTGAADDSGLPNDRFFAVRPEGSVSTLKIQRTERGDSAVYLCASSLTSGGEDTQYFGPGTRLTVL.

CDR3 nucleotide sequence: TGTGCCAGCAGCCCAGGGAGCCCTGATGGCTACACCTTC. It is translated as CASSPGSPDGYTF. The V and J genes are TRBV11-2 and TRBJ1-2; D perhaps matches TRBD1 (5 bases). CDR1 is SGHAT and CDR2 is FQNNGV in the germline V gene. Trimming left V 5 bases short and J 6 bases short, with 13 bases between. The CDR3 has 13 residues.

The chain carries TRBV4-3 and TRBJ2-1, with TRBD1 as a possible D gene (5 bases). The CDR3 spans 13 residues. CDR1 LGHNA and CDR2 YSLEER come from the germline V gene. Trimming shortened V by 5 bases and J by 8 bases, and 13 bases separated the two germline ends. In nucleotides, the CDR3 is TGCGCCAGCAGCTACAGGCCTCTCGATGAGCAGTTCTTC. Its protein product is CASSYRPLDEQFF.

The chain recombines TRBV4-1 with TRBJ1-6, with D unclear. Germline V lookup: CDR1 MGHRA, CDR2 YSYEKL. CDR3 length: 12 residues. Trimming removed 0 bases at V and 13 bases at J, with 7 bases between. The CDR3 DNA sequence: TGCGCCAGCAGCCAAGACTATCTCCCCCTCCACTTT. Translating it yields CASSQDYLPLHF.

The chain joins TRBV7-3 to TRBJ2-2, with D possibly TRBD1 on 7 matching bases. Trimming left V 2 bases short and J 2 bases short, with 12 bases between. The CDR3 is 16 residues long. Germline loops: CDR1 SGHTA, CDR2 FQGTGA. The CDR3 coding sequence is TGTGCCAGCAGCTTATCAGGGGGGCGCAACACCGGGGAGCTGTTTTTT. Residues: CASSLSGGRNTGELFF.

This chain links TRBV28 with TRBJ1-1; D is unclear. The CDR3 is made up of 16 amino acids. From germline, CDR1 is MDHEN and CDR2 SYDVKM. The germline V and J ends were trimmed by 5 bases and 4 bases, with 20 bases remaining between them. The CDR3 nucleotides read TGTGCCAGCAGTCCCCACCTCGGTGGTGTCCCCACTGAAGCTTTCTTT. It translates to CASSPHLGGVPTEAFF.

V usage is TRBV5-4 and J usage is TRBJ2-5; 8 nucleotides line up with TRBD2. Per the germline V gene, CDR1 is SGHNT and CDR2 is YYREEE (reference sequence). CDR3 size: 15 residues. V dropped 4 bases and J dropped 7; count of bases not matched to a gene: 12. CDR3 nucleotides: TGTGCCAGCAGCGCCGGGCTAGCGGGTGCCGGGACCCAGTACTTC. Amino acid sequence: CASSAGLAGAGTQYF.

This clone came up a few times. The V gene is TRBV28, the J gene TRBJ1-2, with D perhaps TRBD1 (5 bases). Germline values: CDR1 MDHEN, CDR2 SYDVKM. The CDR3 covers 12 residues. V shed 2 bases and J shed 8 bases, with 9 bases lying between them. Here the CDR3 DNA reads TGTGCCAGCAGTTTACAGGGTTGGGGCTACACCTTC. This codes for CASSLQGWGYTF.

The gene calls are TRBV7-2 and TRBJ2-7; 11 nucleotides agree with TRBD1. The CDR3 has 15 amino acids. Germline values: CDR1 SGHTA, CDR2 FQGNSA. The V segment lost 5 bases and the J segment 5 bases; nucleotides outside the gene matches: 8. The CDR3 region has the DNA TGTGCCAGCAGCGGCCAGGGACAGGGGGGCCACGAGCAGTACTTC. Translating gives CASSGQGQGGHEQYF.

This clone appeared a few times. CDR3 in DNA: TGTGCCAGCAGCTTAGTCTTAGGACAGCGAACCTACGAGCAGTACTTC. It codes for CASSLVLGQRTYEQYF. V usage is TRBV7-2 and J usage is TRBJ2-7, with D possibly TRBD1 on 6 matching bases. V gave up 1 base and J gave up 2 bases, with 15 bases separating them. This CDR3 contains 16 residues. Germline assignment: CDR1 SGHTA and CDR2 FQGNSA.

This clone is a singleton in its sample. V gene TRBV4-1 combines with J gene TRBJ2-1, with TRBD2 matching 7 bases. The CDR3 covers 18 residues. J was trimmed by 2 bases and V by 5 bases; bases with no gene match: 15. Germline lookup yields CDR1 MGHRA and CDR2 YSYEKL. CDR3 protein: CASSSTLHGRAAYNEQFF. The DNA for the CDR3 is TGCGCCAGCAGCTCCACCCTCCATGGGAGGGCCGCCTACAATGAGCAGTTCTTC.

CDR3 sequence (DNA): TGCGCCAGCAGCCCGCCCTTATCTCCGGGACTAGCGAGGAATGAGCAGTTCTTC. Its protein product is CASSPPLSPGLARNEQFF. The chain couples TRBV5-1 to TRBJ2-1; 10 bases agree with TRBD2. Trimming cost V 4 bases and J 7 bases; bases outside gene matches: 17. The CDR3 contains 18 residues. CDR1 SGHRS and CDR2 YFSETQ come from the germline V gene.

The chain recombines TRBV7-8 with TRBJ2-7; TRBD2 matches at 8 bases. This CDR3 has 14 residues. V shed 3 bases, J shed 5 bases, and the junction held 6 bases outside the gene matches. CDR1 and CDR2 (germline): SGHVS, FQNEAQ. The CDR3 region has the DNA TGTGCCAGCAGCTTCTTAGGACTAGCTCACGAGCAGTACTTC. Residues: CASSFLGLAHEQYF. The full variable domain, in which reference TRBV7-8 and TRBJ2-7 provide the parts outside the CDR3, is GAGVSQSPRYKVAKRGQDVALRCDPISGHVSLFWYQQALGQGPEFLTYFQNEAQLDKSGLPSDRFFAERPEGSVSTLKIQRTQQEDSAVYLCASSFLGLAHEQYFGPGTRLTVT.

This chain links TRBV14 with TRBJ1-5; tentative D call: TRBD1 (6 bases). The CDR3 spans 16 residues. V was pared by 3 bases and J by 2 bases, with 14 bases between. The germline CDR1 and CDR2 sequences are SGHDN and FVKESK. CDR3 DNA sequence: TGTGCCAGCAGCCACCGAGGGGGAGGTGGCAATCAGCCCCAGCATTTT. This translates into CASSHRGGGGNQPQHF.

The rearrangement joins TRBV21-1 to TRBJ2-1; the table's D gene call, TRBD1, was not cross checked with the DNA. TRBV21-1 is listed as a pseudogene. The CDR3 totals 16 residues. CDR3 nucleotide sequence: TGTGCCAGCAGCAAGTTCCGGACAGGGGGATTCGATGAGCAGTTCTTC. Its translation: CASSKFRTGGFDEQFF.

In nucleotides, the CDR3 is TGTGCCATCAGTGGGGGACTAGCGGTCAATGAGCAGTTCTTC. Protein sequence: CAISGGLAVNEQFF. The chain joins TRBV10-3 to TRBJ2-1, with 11 bases fitting TRBD2. This CDR3 spans 14 amino acids. Trimming took 4 bases from V and 6 from J; bases not matched to a gene: 2. In germline, CDR1 is ENHRY, CDR2 SYGVKD.

V usage is TRBV18 and J usage is TRBJ2-5, with D uncertain. Germline assignment: CDR1 KGHSH and CDR2 LQKENI. The CDR3 contains 14 residues. V was shortened by 4 bases and J by 3 bases, with 12 bases between the two germline ends. For the CDR3, the DNA is TGTGCCAGCTCACGGTACGAAGCAAAAGAGACCCAGTACTTC. Its protein product is CASSRYEAKETQYF.

V gene TRBV10-3 combines with J gene TRBJ2-3; TRBD1 matches 11 bases. The V segment lost 6 bases and the J segment 5 bases; nucleotides outside the gene matches: 4. The CDR3 is 14 residues long. Per germline, CDR1 ENHRY and CDR2 SYGVKD. CDR3 coding DNA: TGTGCCATCAGACCGGGACAGGGGGGAGATACGCAGTATTTT. Encoded protein: CAIRPGQGGDTQYF.

This clone showed up just once. V and J are TRBV2 and TRBJ2-1; 7 bases align to TRBD1. The CDR3 covers 15 residues. V lost 4 bases and J lost 8; bases outside the gene matches: 11. Germline V gene sequence: CDR1 SNHLY, CDR2 FYNNEI. The CDR3 spells CASSGVRGSVHEQFF. CDR3 sequence (DNA): TGTGCCAGCAGTGGGGTCAGGGGGAGTGTGCATGAGCAGTTCTTC.

This clone was found a few times. This chain uses TRBV18 with TRBJ2-1, with 11 nucleotides matching TRBD1. CDR1 and CDR2 from the germline V gene are KGHSH and LQKENI. The CDR3 has 16 amino acids. Losses at the gene ends were 0 bases for V and 5 bases for J; bases not matched to a gene: 3. CDR3 DNA: TGTGCCAGCTCACCACCGGGGGGACAGGGGGACAATGAGCAGTTCTTC. This gives the protein CASSPPGGQGDNEQFF.

This clone was seen once. V and J are TRBV5-6 and TRBJ1-2, with D unresolved. The V and J ends lost 4 bases and 5 bases respectively, with 12 bases between them. Per the germline V gene, CDR1 is SGHDT and CDR2 is YYEEEE. This CDR3 contains 13 residues. CDR3 DNA sequence: TGTGCCAGCAGCCTTTGGTCCTCTTATGGCTACACCTTC. This translates into CASSLWSSYGYTF.

Here the CDR3 DNA reads TGTGCCAGCACTTTAGCGGGAGCGGCAGATACGCAGTATTTT. Protein sequence: CASTLAGAADTQYF. V gene TRBV2 combines with J gene TRBJ2-3, with 9 bases identical to TRBD2. V trimming: 7 bases; J trimming: 4 bases; junction bases outside the gene matches: 6. Germline V gives CDR1 SNHLY, CDR2 FYNNEI. The CDR3 is 14 residues long.

CDR3 sequence (DNA): TGTGCCAGCAGCATTAACAGGGGGGACTCCGGCTACACCTTC. Its translation: CASSINRGDSGYTF. The chain carries TRBV5-6 and TRBJ1-2, with 8 bases fitting TRBD1. Losses at the gene ends were 4 bases for V and 8 bases for J; bases not matched to a gene: 10. This CDR3 has 14 amino acids. The V gene's germline CDR1 is SGHDT and CDR2 YYEEEE.

This chain links TRBV7-3 with TRBJ2-3, with 9 bases fitting TRBD2. The CDR3 has 16 residues. J was trimmed by 0 bases and V by 1 base; bases with no gene match: 2. Germline assignment: CDR1 SGHTA and CDR2 FQGTGA. DNA of the CDR3: TGTGCCAGCAGCTTAAATAGCGGGGGTAGCACAGATACGCAGTATTTT. Residues: CASSLNSGGSTDTQYF.

This clone was observed a single time. The chain joins TRBV5-5 to TRBJ1-6; a possible D gene is TRBD1 (5 bases). CDR1 is SGHKS and CDR2 is YYEKEE in the germline V gene (reference sequence). The ends were cut back, 3 bases at V and 9 bases at J, with 16 bases in the middle. The CDR3 contains 15 residues. CDR3 in amino acids: CASSSNPGPASPLHF. Written as DNA, the CDR3 is TGTGCCAGCAGCTCCAATCCGGGGCCGGCTTCACCCCTCCACTTT.

This clone came up once. The chain couples TRBV27 to TRBJ2-7; D uncertain. Germline V gives CDR1 MNHEY, CDR2 SMNVEV (reference sequence). This CDR3 is built from 13 residues. Between the trimmed V and J ends, which lost 3 bases and 5 bases, there was a span of 11 bases. The DNA for the CDR3 is TGTGCCAGCAGTTTTTCCCGGACGGACGAGCAGTACTTC. Its translation: CASSFSRTDEQYF.